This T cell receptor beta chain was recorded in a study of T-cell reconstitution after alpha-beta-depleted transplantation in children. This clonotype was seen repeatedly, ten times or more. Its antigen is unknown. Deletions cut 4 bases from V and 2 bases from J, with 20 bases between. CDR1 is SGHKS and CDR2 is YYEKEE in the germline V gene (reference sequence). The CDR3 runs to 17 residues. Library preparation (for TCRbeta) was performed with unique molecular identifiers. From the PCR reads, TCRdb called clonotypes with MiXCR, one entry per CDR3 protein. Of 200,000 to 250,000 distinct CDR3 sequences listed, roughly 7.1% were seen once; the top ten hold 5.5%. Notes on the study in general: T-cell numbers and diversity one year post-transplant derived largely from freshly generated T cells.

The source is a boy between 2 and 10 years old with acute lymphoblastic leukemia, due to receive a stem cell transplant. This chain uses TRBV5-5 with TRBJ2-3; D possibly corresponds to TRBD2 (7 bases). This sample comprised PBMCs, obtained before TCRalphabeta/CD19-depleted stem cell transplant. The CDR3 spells CASSRGGGSLTTDTQYF. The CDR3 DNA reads TGTGCCAGCAGCCGTGGGGGCGGGAGCCTTACCACAGATACGCAGTATTTT.